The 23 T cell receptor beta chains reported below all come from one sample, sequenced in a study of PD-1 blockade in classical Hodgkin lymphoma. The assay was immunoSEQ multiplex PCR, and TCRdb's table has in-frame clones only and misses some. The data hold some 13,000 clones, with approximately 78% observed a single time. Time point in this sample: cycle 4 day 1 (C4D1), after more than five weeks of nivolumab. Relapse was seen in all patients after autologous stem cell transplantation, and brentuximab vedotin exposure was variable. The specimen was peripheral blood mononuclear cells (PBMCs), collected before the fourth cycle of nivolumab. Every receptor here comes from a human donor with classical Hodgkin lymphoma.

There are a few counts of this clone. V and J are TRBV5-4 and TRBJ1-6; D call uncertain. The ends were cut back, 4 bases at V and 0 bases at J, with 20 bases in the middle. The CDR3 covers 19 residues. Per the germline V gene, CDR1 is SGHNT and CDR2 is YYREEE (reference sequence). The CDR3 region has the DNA TGTGCCAGCAGCCCCGGTGCCGGAACGACAAGCTCCTATAATTCACCCCTCCACTTT. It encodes CASSPGAGTTSSYNSPLHF.

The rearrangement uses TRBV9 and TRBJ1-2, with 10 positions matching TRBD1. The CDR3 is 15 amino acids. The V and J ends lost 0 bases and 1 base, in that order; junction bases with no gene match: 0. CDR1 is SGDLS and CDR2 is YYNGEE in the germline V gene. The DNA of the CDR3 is TGTGCCAGCAGCGTAGGGACAGGGGGTAACTATGGCTACACCTTC. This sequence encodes CASSVGTGGNYGYTF.

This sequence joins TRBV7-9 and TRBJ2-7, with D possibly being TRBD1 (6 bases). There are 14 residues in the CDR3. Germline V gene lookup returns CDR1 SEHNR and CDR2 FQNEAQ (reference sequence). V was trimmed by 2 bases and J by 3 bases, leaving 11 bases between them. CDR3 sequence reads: CASSLFGQHYEQYF. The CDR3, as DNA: TGTGCCAGCAGCTTATTCGGACAGCACTACGAGCAGTACTTC.

The CDR3, as DNA: TGCGCCAGCAGCCAAGGACAGGCTTATAACTATGGCTACACCTTC. This codes for CASSQGQAYNYGYTF. The rearrangement uses TRBV4-3 and TRBJ1-2; perhaps TRBD1 as D (6 bases). There are 15 residues in the CDR3. The germline V gene has CDR1 LGHNA and CDR2 YSLEER. Deletions cut 1 base from V and 1 base from J, with 10 bases between.

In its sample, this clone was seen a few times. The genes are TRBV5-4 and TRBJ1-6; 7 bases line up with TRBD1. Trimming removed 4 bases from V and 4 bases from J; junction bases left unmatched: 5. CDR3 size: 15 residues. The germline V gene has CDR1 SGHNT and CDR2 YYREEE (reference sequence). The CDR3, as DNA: TGTGCCAGCAGCGATGGGACAGAATATAATTCACCCCTCCACTTT. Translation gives CASSDGTEYNSPLHF.

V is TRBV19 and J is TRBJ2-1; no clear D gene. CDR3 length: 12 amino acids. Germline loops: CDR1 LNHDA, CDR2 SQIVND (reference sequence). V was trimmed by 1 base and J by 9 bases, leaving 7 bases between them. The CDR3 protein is CASSIAGVEQFF. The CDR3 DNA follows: TGTGCCAGTAGTATAGCTGGGGTTGAGCAGTTCTTC.

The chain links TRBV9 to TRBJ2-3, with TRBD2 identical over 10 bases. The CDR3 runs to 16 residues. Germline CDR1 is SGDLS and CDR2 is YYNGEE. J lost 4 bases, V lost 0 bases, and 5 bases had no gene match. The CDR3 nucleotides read TGTGCCAGCAGCGTAGCTAGCGGGGGTATTGCAGATACGCAGTATTTT. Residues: CASSVASGGIADTQYF.

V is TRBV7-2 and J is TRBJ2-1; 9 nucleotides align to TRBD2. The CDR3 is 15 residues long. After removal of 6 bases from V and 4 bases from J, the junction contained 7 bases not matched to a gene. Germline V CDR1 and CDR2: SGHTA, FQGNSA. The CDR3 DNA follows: TGTGCCAGCAGGAAGACTAGCGGCGATTACAATGAGCAGTTCTTC. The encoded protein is CASRKTSGDYNEQFF.

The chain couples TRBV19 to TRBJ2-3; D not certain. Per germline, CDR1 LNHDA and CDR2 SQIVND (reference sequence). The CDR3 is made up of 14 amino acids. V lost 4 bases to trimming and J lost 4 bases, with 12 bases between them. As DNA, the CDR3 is TGTGCCAGTAGTACCAGTGAATGGGCAGATACGCAGTATTTT. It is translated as CASSTSEWADTQYF.

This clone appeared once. CDR3 DNA sequence: TGTGCCAGCAGCATCATGACAGACGTCGGAAACACCATATATTTT. As protein: CASSIMTDVGNTIYF. The chain recombines TRBV7-2 with TRBJ1-3, with a tentative D call TRBD1 (5 bases). Germline CDR1 reads SGHTA; CDR2 reads FQGNSA. The germline V and J ends were trimmed by 5 bases and 4 bases, with 15 bases remaining between them. The CDR3 runs to 15 residues. Complete variable domain (other parts from reference TRBV7-2 and TRBJ1-3): GAGVSQSPSNKVTEKGKDVELRCDPISGHTALYWYRQSLGQGLEFLIYFQGNSAPDKSGLPSDRFSAERTGGSVSTLTIQRTQQEDSAVYLCASSIMTDVGNTIYFGEGSWLTVV.

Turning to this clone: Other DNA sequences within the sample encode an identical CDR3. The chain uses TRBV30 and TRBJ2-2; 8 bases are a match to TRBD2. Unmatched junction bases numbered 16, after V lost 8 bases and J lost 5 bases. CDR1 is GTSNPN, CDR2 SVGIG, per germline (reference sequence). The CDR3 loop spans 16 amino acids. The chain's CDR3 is CAVKTLAGTFTGELFF. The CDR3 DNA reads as TGTGCCGTCAAAACTTTAGCGGGGACCTTTACCGGGGAGCTGTTTTTT.

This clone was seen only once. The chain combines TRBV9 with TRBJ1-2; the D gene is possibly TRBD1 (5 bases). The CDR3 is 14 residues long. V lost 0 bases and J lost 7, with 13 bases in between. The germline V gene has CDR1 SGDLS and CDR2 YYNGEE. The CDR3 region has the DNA TGTGCCAGCAGCGTAGGGGGGAGGGTCCCTGGCTACACCTTC. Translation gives CASSVGGRVPGYTF.

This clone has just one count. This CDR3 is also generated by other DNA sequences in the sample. CDR3 sequence (DNA): TGTGCCTCCGGCCCGGGGGGGTACGAGCAGTACTTC. Translating gives CASGPGGYEQYF. The chain recombines TRBV9 with TRBJ2-7; 8 bases are shared with TRBD2. Germline V gives CDR1 SGDLS, CDR2 YYNGEE. The CDR3 spans 12 residues. Trimming cost V 10 bases and J 4 bases; bases outside gene matches: 7.

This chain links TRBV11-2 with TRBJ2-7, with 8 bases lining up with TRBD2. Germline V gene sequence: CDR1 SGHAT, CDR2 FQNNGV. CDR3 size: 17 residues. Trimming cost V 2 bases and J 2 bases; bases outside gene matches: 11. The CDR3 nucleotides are TGTGCCAGCAGCTTAACGGGCGGGGGGCTCTTGACCTACGAGCAGTACTTC. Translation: CASSLTGGGLLTYEQYF.

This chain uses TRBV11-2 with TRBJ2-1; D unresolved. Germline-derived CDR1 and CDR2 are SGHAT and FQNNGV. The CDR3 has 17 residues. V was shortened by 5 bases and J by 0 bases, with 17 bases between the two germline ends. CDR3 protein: CASSPLIRASSYNEQFF. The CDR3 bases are TGTGCCAGCAGCCCCCTGATTCGGGCCAGCTCCTACAATGAGCAGTTCTTC.

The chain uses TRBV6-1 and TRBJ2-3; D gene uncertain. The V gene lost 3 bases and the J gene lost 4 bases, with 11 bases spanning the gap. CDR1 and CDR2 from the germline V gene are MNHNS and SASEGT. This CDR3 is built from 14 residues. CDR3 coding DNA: TGTGCCAGCAGTGATCAATCAGGTGCAGATACGCAGTATTTT. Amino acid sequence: CASSDQSGADTQYF.

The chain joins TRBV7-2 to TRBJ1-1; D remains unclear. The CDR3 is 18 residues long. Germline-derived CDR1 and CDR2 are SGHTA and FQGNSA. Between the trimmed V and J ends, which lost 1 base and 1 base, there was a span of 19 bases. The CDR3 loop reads CASSLGWRGRVRNTEAFF. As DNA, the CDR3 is TGTGCCAGCAGCTTAGGCTGGCGAGGGCGTGTCAGGAACACTGAAGCTTTCTTT. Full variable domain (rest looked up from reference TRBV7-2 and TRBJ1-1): GAGVSQSPSNKVTEKGKDVELRCDPISGHTALYWYRQSLGQGLEFLIYFQGNSAPDKSGLPSDRFSAERTGGSVSTLTIQRTQQEDSAVYLCASSLGWRGRVRNTEAFFGQGTRLTVV.

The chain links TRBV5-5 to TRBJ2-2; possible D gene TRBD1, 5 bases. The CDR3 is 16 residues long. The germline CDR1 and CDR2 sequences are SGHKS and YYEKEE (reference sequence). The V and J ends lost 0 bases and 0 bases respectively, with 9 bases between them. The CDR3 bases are TGTGCCAGCAGCTTGGTCCCAGGGCCGAACACCGGGGAGCTGTTTTTT. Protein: CASSLVPGPNTGELFF.

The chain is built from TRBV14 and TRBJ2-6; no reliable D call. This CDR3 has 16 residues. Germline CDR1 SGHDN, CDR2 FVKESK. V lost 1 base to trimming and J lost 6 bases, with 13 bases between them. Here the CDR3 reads CASSQGPRVVANVLTF. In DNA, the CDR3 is TGTGCCAGCAGCCAAGGCCCCCGGGTTGTGGCCAACGTCCTGACTTTC.

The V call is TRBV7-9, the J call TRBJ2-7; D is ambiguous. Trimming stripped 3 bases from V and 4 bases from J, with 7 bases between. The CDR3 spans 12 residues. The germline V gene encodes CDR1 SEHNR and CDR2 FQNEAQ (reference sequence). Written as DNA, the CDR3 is TGTGCCAGCAGCTTCCAGTCTTACGAGCAGTACTTC. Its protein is CASSFQSYEQYF. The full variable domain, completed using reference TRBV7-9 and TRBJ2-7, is DTGVSQNPRHKITKRGQNVTFRCDPISEHNRLYWYRQTLGQGPEFLTYFQNEAQLEKSRLLSDRFSAERPKGSFSTLEIQRTEQGDSAMYLCASSFQSYEQYFGPGTRLTVT.

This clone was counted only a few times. The CDR3 spells CAINGQGLNDGYTF. The CDR3 DNA reads TGTGCCATCAATGGCCAGGGGTTGAACGATGGCTACACCTTC. The chain joins TRBV10-3 to TRBJ1-2; D is possibly TRBD1 (6 bases). Trimming left V 7 bases short and J 6 bases short, with 18 bases between. The CDR3 sequence is 14 residues long. Germline values: CDR1 ENHRY, CDR2 SYGVKD.

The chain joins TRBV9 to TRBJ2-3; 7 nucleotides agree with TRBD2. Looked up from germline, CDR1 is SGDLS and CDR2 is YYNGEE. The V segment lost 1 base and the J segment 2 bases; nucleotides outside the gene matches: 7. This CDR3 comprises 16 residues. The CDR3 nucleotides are TGTGCCAGCAGCGTACGGGCGGGGGAGTCCACAGATACGCAGTATTTT. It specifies CASSVRAGESTDTQYF.

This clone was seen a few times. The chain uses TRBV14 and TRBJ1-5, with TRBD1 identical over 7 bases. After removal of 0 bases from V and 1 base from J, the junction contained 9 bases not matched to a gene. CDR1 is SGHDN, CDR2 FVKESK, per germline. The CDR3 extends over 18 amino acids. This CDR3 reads CASSQEGGGQRSNQPQHF. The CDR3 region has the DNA TGTGCCAGCAGCCAAGAGGGGGGGGGACAGAGGAGCAATCAGCCCCAGCATTTT. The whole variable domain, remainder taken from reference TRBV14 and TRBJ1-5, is EAGVTQFPSHSVIEKGQTVTLRCDPISGHDNLYWYRRVMGKEIKFLLHFVKESKQDESGMPNNRFLAERTGGTYSTLKVQPAELEDSGVYFCASSQEGGGQRSNQPQHFGDGTRLSIL.